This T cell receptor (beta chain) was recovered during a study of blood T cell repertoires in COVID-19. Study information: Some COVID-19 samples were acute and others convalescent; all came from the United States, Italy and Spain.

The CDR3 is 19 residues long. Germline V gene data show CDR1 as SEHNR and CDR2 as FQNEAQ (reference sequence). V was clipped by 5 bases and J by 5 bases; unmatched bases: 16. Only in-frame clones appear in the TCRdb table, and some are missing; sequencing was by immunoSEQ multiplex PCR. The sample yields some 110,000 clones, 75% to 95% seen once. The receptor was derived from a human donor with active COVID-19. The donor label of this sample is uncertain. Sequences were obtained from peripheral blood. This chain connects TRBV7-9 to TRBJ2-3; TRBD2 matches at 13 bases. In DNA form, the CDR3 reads TGTGCCAGCAGCCCAGGCGGGACTAGCGGGGTAATCCTGGGAGATACGCAGTATTTT. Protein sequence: CASSPGGTSGVILGDTQYF.